These T cell receptor beta chains were read from a single sample in a study of shared clonotypes between healthy human individuals. TCRdb's copy holds only in-frame clones and misses some; the assay was immunoSEQ multiplex PCR. The sample holds 2 million to 3 million clones; 80% to 95% are singletons and the top ten take about 0.38%. Sequencing used naive CD4+ T cells from PBMCs. The receptors shown here come from a man aged 18 to 29 in good health. Some clones in this sample may be carry-over from other donors' samples. Both conserved end residues are part of each CDR3. Fields, in order: V gene, clone size, D gene, J gene, CDR3 protein, CDR3 DNA. The D gene is left open where the match is weak. A clone size is listed for some rows: how often the clone was seen (once, few, many), or a class if it is expanded.

TRBV5-6	NA	TRBD2	TRBJ2-5	CASSLVRASGTGETQYF	TGTGCCAGCAGCTTGGTTCGGGCTAGCGGGACGGGTGAGACCCAGTACTTC
TRBV4-3	NA	NA	TRBJ2-3	CASSRLLNTDTQYF	TGCGCCAGCAGCCGCCTACTGAACACAGATACGCAGTATTTT
TRBV6-1	NA	NA	TRBJ2-7	CAIHRDGAYEQYF	TGTGCCATCCACCGGGACGGAGCCTACGAGCAGTACTTC
TRBV7-2	NA	TRBD2	TRBJ2-3	CASSLGGRATDTQYF	TGTGCCAGCAGCTTGGGCGGGAGGGCCACAGATACGCAGTATTTT
TRBV5-1	NA	TRBD1	TRBJ2-7	CASSIRQGTYEQYF	TGCGCCAGCAGCATCCGACAGGGGACCTACGAGCAGTACTTC
TRBV5-1	NA	NA	TRBJ1-1	CASSLENPNTEAFF	TGCGCCAGCAGCTTGGAGAACCCTAACACTGAAGCTTTCTTT
TRBV2	NA	TRBD2	TRBJ2-1	CASNPTSGRTSSYNEQFF	TGTGCCAGCAACCCGACTAGCGGGAGGACAAGCTCCTACAATGAGCAGTTCTTC
TRBV7-3	NA	NA	TRBJ1-5	CASSRGVNQPQHF	TGTGCCAGCAGCAGGGGGGTTAATCAGCCCCAGCATTTT
TRBV5-1	NA	NA	TRBJ1-4	CASRQGTGRINEKLFF	TGCGCCAGCAGGCAGGGAACGGGACGGATTAATGAAAAACTGTTTTTT
TRBV20-1	NA	NA	TRBJ1-3	CSARGSNTIYF	TGCAGTGCTAGAGGAAGCAACACCATATATTTT
TRBV18	NA	NA	TRBJ2-3	CASSPPKWGRTSTDTQYF	TGTGCCAGCTCACCACCTAAGTGGGGGAGGACTAGCACAGATACGCAGTATTTT
TRBV29-1	NA	NA	TRBJ1-3	CSVDTGLGPLSGNTIYF	TGCAGCGTTGACACAGGCCTTGGCCCCCTCTCTGGAAACACCATATATTTT
TRBV6-1	NA	TRBD1	TRBJ1-4	CASEDRGAEKLFF	TGTGCCAGCGAGGACAGGGGAGCTGAAAAACTGTTTTTT
TRBV4-3	NA	TRBD1	TRBJ1-1	CASSHNVGQGARTEAFF	TGCGCCAGCAGCCACAATGTCGGGCAGGGGGCGCGCACTGAAGCTTTCTTT
TRBV7-9	NA	NA	TRBJ1-2	CASSLKSDRVSNYGYTF	TGTGCCAGCAGCTTAAAAAGTGACAGAGTATCCAACTATGGCTACACCTTC
TRBV7-8	NA	NA	TRBJ1-1	CASSLGTDTEAFF	TGTGCCAGCAGCTTAGGTACAGACACTGAAGCTTTCTTT
TRBV30	once	NA	TRBJ2-5	CAWSPPVETQYF	TGTGCCTGGAGTCCACCGGTGGAGACCCAGTACTTC
TRBV5-1	NA	NA	TRBJ2-1	CASSLVQKAGRGDEQFF	TGCGCCAGCAGCTTGGTCCAGAAAGCGGGCAGGGGCGATGAGCAGTTCTTC
TRBV18	NA	NA	TRBJ2-2	CASSPDSVNTGELFF	TGTGCCAGCTCCCCGGACTCGGTGAACACCGGGGAGCTGTTTTTT
TRBV18	NA	TRBD1	TRBJ1-3	CASSPNRGTDTIYF	TGTGCCAGCTCACCAAACAGGGGAACTGACACCATATATTTT
TRBV28	NA	TRBD1	TRBJ2-7	CASRTGDRAYEQYF	TGTGCCAGCAGAACGGGTGACAGGGCTTACGAGCAGTACTTC
TRBV19	NA	NA	TRBJ1-1	CASRGHANAVGRSMNTEAFF	TGTGCCAGTAGGGGACACGCCAATGCCGTGGGCCGGTCCATGAACACTGAAGCTTTCTTT
TRBV7-3	NA	NA	TRBJ2-5	CASSLGRQETQYF	TGTGCCAGCAGCTTGGGGAGGCAAGAGACCCAGTACTTC
TRBV27	NA	TRBD2	TRBJ2-7	CASSLWGTSGRTTYEQYF	TGTGCCAGCAGTTTATGGGGGACTAGCGGGAGGACCACCTACGAGCAGTACTTC
TRBV7-2	NA	NA	TRBJ1-1	CASSWPGPEAFF	TGTGCCAGCAGCTGGCCGGGACCCGAAGCTTTCTTT
TRBV6-5	NA	TRBD1	TRBJ2-3	CASSRRDRGPDTQYF	TGTGCCAGCAGTCGTCGGGACAGGGGCCCAGATACGCAGTATTTT